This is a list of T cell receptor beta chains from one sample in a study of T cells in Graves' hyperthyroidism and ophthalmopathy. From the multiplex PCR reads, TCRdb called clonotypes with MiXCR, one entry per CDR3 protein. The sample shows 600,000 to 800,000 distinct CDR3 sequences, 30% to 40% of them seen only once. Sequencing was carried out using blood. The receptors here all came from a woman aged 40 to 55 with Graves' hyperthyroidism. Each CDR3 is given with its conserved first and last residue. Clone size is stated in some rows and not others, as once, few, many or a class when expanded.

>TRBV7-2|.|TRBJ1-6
CASSLGSPGNSPLHF
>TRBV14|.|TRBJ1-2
CASSFSGTDGYTF
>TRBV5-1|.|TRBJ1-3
CASSTQGNSGNTIYF
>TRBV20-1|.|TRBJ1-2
CSANGEGTYYGYTF
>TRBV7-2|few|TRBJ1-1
CASSPGQGVPEAFF
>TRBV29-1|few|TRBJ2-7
CSVVLLGGETLSYEQYF
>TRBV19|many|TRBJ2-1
CASTGPTRRNEQFF
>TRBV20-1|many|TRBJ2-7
CSAARERGREQYF
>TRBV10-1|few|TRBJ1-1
CASSPDGWVRATEAFF
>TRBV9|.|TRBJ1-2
CASRKINYGYTF
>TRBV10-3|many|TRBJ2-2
CAIRPQGAGELFF
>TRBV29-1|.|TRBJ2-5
CSVPKGAGVKETQYF
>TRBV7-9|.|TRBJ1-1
CASSLEGLGAFF
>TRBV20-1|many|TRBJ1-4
CSARSGQGGEKLFF
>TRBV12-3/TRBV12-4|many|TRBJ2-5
CASSSQKETQYF
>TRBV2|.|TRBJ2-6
CASSEGDSGANVLTF
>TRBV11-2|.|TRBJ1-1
CASSFTGATVPAFF
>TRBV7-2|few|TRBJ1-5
CASSLYFGQPQHF
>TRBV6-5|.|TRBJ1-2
CASSPPGHFFDNYGYTF
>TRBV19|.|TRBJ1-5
CASRPQGDPPQHF
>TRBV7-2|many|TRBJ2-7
CASSDGTSRGYEQYF
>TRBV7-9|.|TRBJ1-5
CASSFSRYSNQPQHF
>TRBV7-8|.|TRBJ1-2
CASSSRGGNGFNYGYTF
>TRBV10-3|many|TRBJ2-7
CAISESGQVHEQYF
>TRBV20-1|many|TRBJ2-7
CSARGNGDEQYF
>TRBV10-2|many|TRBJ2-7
CASSQTGDYNEQYF
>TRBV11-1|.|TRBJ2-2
CASSKTSGYTGELFF
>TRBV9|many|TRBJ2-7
CASSTDGSLAYEQYF
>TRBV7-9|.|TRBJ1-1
CASSPRRPGTLNTEAFF
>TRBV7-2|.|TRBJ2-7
CASSPLPGQGARDYEQYF
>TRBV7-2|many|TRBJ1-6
CASSPGTSRFPSPLHF
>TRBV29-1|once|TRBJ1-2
CSVEGSGLSNTF
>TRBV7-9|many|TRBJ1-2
CASSFGANYGYTF
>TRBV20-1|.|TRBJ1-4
CSALPGTGVEKLFF
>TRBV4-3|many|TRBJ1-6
CASRGTGDSPLHF
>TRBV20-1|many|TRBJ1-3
CSARDGTLGNTIYF
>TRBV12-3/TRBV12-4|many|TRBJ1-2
CASSFSSHGYTF
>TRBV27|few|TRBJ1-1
CASSFRVRTEAFF
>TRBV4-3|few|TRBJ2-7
CASSVRGSVREQYF
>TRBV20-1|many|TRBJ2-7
CSAIIRQGHEQYF
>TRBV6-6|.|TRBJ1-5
CASIAGNIRQPQHF
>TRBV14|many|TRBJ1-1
CASSQVGTEAFF